This is a list of T cell receptor beta chains from one sample in a study of response to subunit inactivated influenza vaccine. Using its own MiXCR run on the RT-PCR reads, TCRdb lists one record per CDR3 protein. The table has roughly 540,000 distinct CDR3 sequences, roughly 25% seen once. This sample also belongs to another study, concerning T cells expressing NK-cell markers.

The source was CD4+ T cells sorted from PBMCs, collected 11 to 12 days after vaccination. Receptor source: a man aged 45 to 65 who received an inactivated influenza vaccine. CDR3s include the opening cysteine and the closing phenylalanine or tryptophan. Fields, in order: D gene, J gene, V gene, clone size, CDR3 DNA, CDR3 protein. D genes are given only for firm matches. Only some rows state a clone size, as once, few, many or a class for expanded clones.

D gene: NA
J gene: TRBJ1-1
V gene: TRBV11-3
clone size: NA
CDR3 DNA: TGTGCCAGCAGCTACCGGATGAACACTGAAGCTTTCTTT
CDR3 protein: CASSYRMNTEAFF

D gene: NA
J gene: TRBJ1-4
V gene: TRBV4-2
clone size: few
CDR3 DNA: TGTGCCAGCAGCCAATCGGCTCGGGAGAATGAAAAACTGTTTTTT
CDR3 protein: CASSQSARENEKLFF

D gene: NA
J gene: TRBJ1-4
V gene: TRBV7-2
clone size: NA
CDR3 DNA: TGTGCCAGCAGCCCCTCTGGAGAAAAACTGTTTTTT
CDR3 protein: CASSPSGEKLFF

D gene: NA
J gene: TRBJ1-4
V gene: TRBV5-1
clone size: many
CDR3 DNA: TGCGCCAGCAGCTTGGCCGGTGAGGAAAATGAAAAACTGTTTTTT
CDR3 protein: CASSLAGEENEKLFF

D gene: NA
J gene: TRBJ2-1
V gene: TRBV10-3
clone size: NA
CDR3 DNA: TGTGCCATCAGTGAGAGGGGCCTAAATGAGCAGTTCTTC
CDR3 protein: CAISERGLNEQFF

D gene: NA
J gene: TRBJ2-1
V gene: TRBV20-1
clone size: NA
CDR3 DNA: TGCAGTGCTAGAGATACAGCCAACCCTTTCTTAGGTGAGCAGTTCTTC
CDR3 protein: CSARDTANPFLGEQFF

D gene: TRBD1
J gene: TRBJ2-4
V gene: TRBV7-2
clone size: few
CDR3 DNA: TGTGCCAGCAGCTCCCGGACAGGCTCCAACATTCAGTACTTC
CDR3 protein: CASSSRTGSNIQYF

D gene: NA
J gene: TRBJ2-7
V gene: TRBV9
clone size: NA
CDR3 DNA: TGTGCCAGCAGCGGTGACCCAAACTACGAGCAGTACTTC
CDR3 protein: CASSGDPNYEQYF

D gene: NA
J gene: TRBJ1-2
V gene: TRBV9
clone size: few
CDR3 DNA: TGTGCCAGCAGCGTAGGGGCGGTTGCCGGCTATGGCTACACCTTC
CDR3 protein: CASSVGAVAGYGYTF

D gene: TRBD1
J gene: TRBJ2-4
V gene: TRBV6-5
clone size: NA
CDR3 DNA: TGTGCCAGCAGTTTACAGACAGGGATGAAAAACATTCAGTACTTC
CDR3 protein: CASSLQTGMKNIQYF

D gene: NA
J gene: TRBJ2-3
V gene: TRBV18
clone size: NA
CDR3 DNA: TGTGCCAGCAAACCTCTCGGTAGCACAGATACGCAGTATTTT
CDR3 protein: CASKPLGSTDTQYF

D gene: NA
J gene: TRBJ1-1
V gene: TRBV2
clone size: few
CDR3 DNA: TGTGCCAGCAGTGACAGGGGGAACACTGAAGCTTTCTTT
CDR3 protein: CASSDRGNTEAFF

D gene: NA
J gene: TRBJ2-2
V gene: TRBV19
clone size: NA
CDR3 DNA: TGTGCCAGTACGAGAGTGAGCTCGAACACCGGGGAGCTGTTTTTT
CDR3 protein: CASTRVSSNTGELFF

D gene: TRBD1
J gene: TRBJ1-1
V gene: TRBV18
clone size: NA
CDR3 DNA: TGTGCCAGCTCACCCCAGACAGGGACCCCCACTGAAGCTTTCTTT
CDR3 protein: CASSPQTGTPTEAFF

D gene: TRBD2
J gene: TRBJ2-1
V gene: TRBV29-1
clone size: NA
CDR3 DNA: TGCAGCGTTGAAGACCCTAGCGGGAGGGCCAATGAGCAGTTCTTC
CDR3 protein: CSVEDPSGRANEQFF

D gene: NA
J gene: TRBJ2-2
V gene: TRBV7-2
clone size: NA
CDR3 DNA: TGTGCCAGCAGGCCTCCGACAGGGAACACCGGGGAGCTGTTTTTT
CDR3 protein: CASRPPTGNTGELFF

D gene: NA
J gene: TRBJ2-1
V gene: TRBV7-2
clone size: few
CDR3 DNA: TGTGCCAGCAGCTTAGGTACTGGGGCTAACAATGAGCAGTTCTTC
CDR3 protein: CASSLGTGANNEQFF

D gene: NA
J gene: TRBJ2-3
V gene: TRBV28
clone size: few
CDR3 DNA: TGTGCCACCCTTGGTGGGGGGCATTACACAGATACGCAGTATTTT
CDR3 protein: CATLGGGHYTDTQYF

D gene: NA
J gene: TRBJ2-7
V gene: TRBV28
clone size: few
CDR3 DNA: TGTGCCAGCAGTGGGGCGGGGCTGCCTTACGAGCAGTACTTC
CDR3 protein: CASSGAGLPYEQYF

D gene: NA
J gene: TRBJ1-2
V gene: TRBV19
clone size: NA
CDR3 DNA: TGTGCCAGTTCTACACCAGGGTATGGCTACACCTTC
CDR3 protein: CASSTPGYGYTF

D gene: TRBD1
J gene: TRBJ2-3
V gene: TRBV29-1
clone size: NA
CDR3 DNA: TGCTCGGGACAGCGGACAGATACGCAGTATTTT
CDR3 protein: CSGQRTDTQYF

D gene: NA
J gene: TRBJ2-1
V gene: TRBV21-1
clone size: NA
CDR3 DNA: TGTGCCAGCAGCAAAGAATTACTAGCTGCCTACAATGAGCAGTTCTTC
CDR3 protein: CASSKELLAAYNEQFF

D gene: TRBD2
J gene: TRBJ2-3
V gene: TRBV12-5
clone size: NA
CDR3 DNA: TGTGCTAGTGGTTTGGTACTTGCTGCAGCGGGAATCAGCCCTAGCACAGATACGCAGTATTTT
CDR3 protein: CASGLVLAAAGISPSTDTQYF

D gene: TRBD2
J gene: TRBJ2-1
V gene: TRBV7-9
clone size: NA
CDR3 DNA: TGTGCCAGCAGCTCCGGTGGTAGCGGGGGCCCGTACGAGCAGTTCTTC
CDR3 protein: CASSSGGSGGPYEQFF

D gene: NA
J gene: TRBJ1-4
V gene: TRBV11-2
clone size: few
CDR3 DNA: TGTGCCAGCAGCTTAGATCACAGTCCTAATGAAAAACTGTTTTTT
CDR3 protein: CASSLDHSPNEKLFF

D gene: NA
J gene: TRBJ2-2
V gene: TRBV14
clone size: NA
CDR3 DNA: TGTGCCAGCAGCCAAACCAGAATCCAAAACACCGGGGAGCTGTTTTTT
CDR3 protein: CASSQTRIQNTGELFF

D gene: NA
J gene: TRBJ1-4
V gene: TRBV28
clone size: NA
CDR3 DNA: TGTGCCAGCAGTTTACCAGGGACTTCTAATGAAAAACTGTTTTTT
CDR3 protein: CASSLPGTSNEKLFF

D gene: NA
J gene: TRBJ2-5
V gene: TRBV11-2
clone size: NA
CDR3 DNA: TGTGCCAGCAGCTTACCTCCAGAGCAAGAGACCCAGTACTTC
CDR3 protein: CASSLPPEQETQYF

D gene: NA
J gene: TRBJ1-1
V gene: TRBV20-1
clone size: few
CDR3 DNA: TGCAGTGTCTTGGGGGGTGGCACTGAAGCTTTCTTT
CDR3 protein: CSVLGGGTEAFF

D gene: TRBD2
J gene: TRBJ2-5
V gene: TRBV5-1
clone size: NA
CDR3 DNA: TGCGCCAGCCCACCCGATCAGCGGGACCTCTGGAGCGAAGAGACCCAGTACTTC
CDR3 protein: CASPPDQRDLWSEETQYF

D gene: NA
J gene: TRBJ1-2
V gene: TRBV3-1
clone size: few
CDR3 DNA: TGTGCCAGCAGCCAAGAGACCCCAGGGATCTATGGCTACACCTTC
CDR3 protein: CASSQETPGIYGYTF

D gene: TRBD2
J gene: TRBJ2-7
V gene: TRBV20-1
clone size: NA
CDR3 DNA: TGCAGTGCTAGATTAGGCGGGGGTTCCTACGAGCAGTACTTC
CDR3 protein: CSARLGGGSYEQYF

D gene: NA
J gene: TRBJ1-2
V gene: TRBV5-6
clone size: NA
CDR3 DNA: TGTGCCAGCAGCTTGGCTAGTGTGAGACAGAGAAACTATGGCTACACCTTC
CDR3 protein: CASSLASVRQRNYGYTF

D gene: NA
J gene: TRBJ2-7
V gene: TRBV7-2
clone size: many
CDR3 DNA: TGTGCCAGCAGCACCGGGACAAGCTACGAGCAGTACTTC
CDR3 protein: CASSTGTSYEQYF

D gene: TRBD2
J gene: TRBJ2-3
V gene: TRBV4-3
clone size: NA
CDR3 DNA: TGCGCCAGCAGCCAGTTGGGACTAGCGGGGGCTATTAGCACAGATACGCAGTATTTT
CDR3 protein: CASSQLGLAGAISTDTQYF

D gene: NA
J gene: TRBJ1-3
V gene: TRBV20-1
clone size: NA
CDR3 DNA: TGCAGTGCCCAGGACCAGAGAAACACCATATATTTT
CDR3 protein: CSAQDQRNTIYF

D gene: NA
J gene: TRBJ1-1
V gene: TRBV4-2
clone size: few
CDR3 DNA: TGTGCCAGCAGCCCCCGCGGTGGGGGACTGAACACTGAAGCTTTCTTT
CDR3 protein: CASSPRGGGLNTEAFF

D gene: NA
J gene: TRBJ1-1
V gene: TRBV3-1
clone size: NA
CDR3 DNA: TGTGCCAGCAGCCAAGGAACAGGGCCGGGCACTGAAGCTTTCTTT
CDR3 protein: CASSQGTGPGTEAFF

D gene: TRBD1
J gene: TRBJ1-2
V gene: TRBV5-1
clone size: NA
CDR3 DNA: TGCGCCAGCAGCCTGAAGACAGGGGTGTCGGAGGGCTACACCTTC
CDR3 protein: CASSLKTGVSEGYTF

D gene: TRBD1
J gene: TRBJ1-4
V gene: TRBV4-2
clone size: NA
CDR3 DNA: TGTGCCAGCAGCCAGGACCGGGACAGGGGCGAAAAACTGTTTTTT
CDR3 protein: CASSQDRDRGEKLFF

D gene: NA
J gene: TRBJ1-1
V gene: TRBV10-3
clone size: NA
CDR3 DNA: TGTGCCATCAGTTACGGGACACTGGATCAAGCTTTCTTT
CDR3 protein: CAISYGTLDQAFF

D gene: NA
J gene: TRBJ1-1
V gene: TRBV25-1
clone size: few
CDR3 DNA: TGTGCCAGTGGCAGCCCCATGAACACTGAAGCTTTCTTT
CDR3 protein: CASGSPMNTEAFF

D gene: NA
J gene: TRBJ2-3
V gene: TRBV9
clone size: NA
CDR3 DNA: TGTGCCAGCAGCGTAGCTTCGCGAAAGAGCACAGATACGCAGTATTTT
CDR3 protein: CASSVASRKSTDTQYF

D gene: NA
J gene: TRBJ2-5
V gene: TRBV24-1
clone size: few
CDR3 DNA: TGTGCCACCAGTGACACGGGACACCATCAAGAGACCCAGTACTTC
CDR3 protein: CATSDTGHHQETQYF

D gene: TRBD1
J gene: TRBJ2-2
V gene: TRBV12-3/TRBV12-4
clone size: NA
CDR3 DNA: TGTGCCAGCAGTGGACAGGGCAAGAACACCGGGGAGCTGTTTTTT
CDR3 protein: CASSGQGKNTGELFF

D gene: NA
J gene: TRBJ1-1
V gene: TRBV3-1
clone size: few
CDR3 DNA: TGTGCCAGCAGCCAATCTGGAGGGAACACTGAAGCTTTCTTT
CDR3 protein: CASSQSGGNTEAFF

D gene: TRBD1
J gene: TRBJ2-3
V gene: TRBV5-1
clone size: NA
CDR3 DNA: TGCGCCAGCAGCACAGGACAGGGGGCGATTCTGGGCACAGATACGCAGTATTTT
CDR3 protein: CASSTGQGAILGTDTQYF

D gene: TRBD2
J gene: TRBJ2-2
V gene: TRBV10-3
clone size: few
CDR3 DNA: TGTGCCATAGGGACTAGCGGGAGGGCCGGCGGGGAGCTGTTTTTT
CDR3 protein: CAIGTSGRAGGELFF

D gene: TRBD1
J gene: TRBJ2-3
V gene: TRBV20-1
clone size: few
CDR3 DNA: TGCAGTGGGACAGGGGGGTTGGATACGCAGTATTTT
CDR3 protein: CSGTGGLDTQYF

D gene: NA
J gene: TRBJ2-1
V gene: TRBV12-3/TRBV12-4
clone size: NA
CDR3 DNA: TGTGCCAGCAGTTTAGGTGGGACCCTTGGGAATGAGCAGTTCTTC
CDR3 protein: CASSLGGTLGNEQFF

D gene: TRBD1
J gene: TRBJ1-5
V gene: TRBV10-3
clone size: few
CDR3 DNA: TGTGCCATCAGTGATTTACAGGGGGCTAGGAATCAGCCCCAGCATTTT
CDR3 protein: CAISDLQGARNQPQHF

D gene: NA
J gene: TRBJ2-2
V gene: TRBV5-1
clone size: NA
CDR3 DNA: TGCGCCAGCAGCTTGGACAGGAGAACGAACACCGGGGAGCTGTTTTTT
CDR3 protein: CASSLDRRTNTGELFF

D gene: NA
J gene: TRBJ1-4
V gene: TRBV7-2
clone size: few
CDR3 DNA: TGTGCCAGCAGCTTAGTTGGTGAAAAACTGTTTTTT
CDR3 protein: CASSLVGEKLFF

D gene: TRBD1
J gene: TRBJ2-2
V gene: TRBV4-3
clone size: few
CDR3 DNA: TGCGCCAGCAGCCAAGGGCCAGGGGGCGACACCGGGGAGCTGTTTTTT
CDR3 protein: CASSQGPGGDTGELFF

D gene: NA
J gene: TRBJ1-1
V gene: TRBV19
clone size: few
CDR3 DNA: TGTGCCAGTAGTACCTTGCTGGGCACTGAAGCTTTCTTT
CDR3 protein: CASSTLLGTEAFF

D gene: TRBD2
J gene: TRBJ2-1
V gene: TRBV7-3
clone size: many
CDR3 DNA: TGTGCCAGCAGCACGGGACTAGCGGGAGGTAATGAGCAGTTCTTC
CDR3 protein: CASSTGLAGGNEQFF

D gene: NA
J gene: TRBJ1-2
V gene: TRBV29-1
clone size: few
CDR3 DNA: TGCAGCGTTGGAGAGGACGGCTATGGCTACACCTTC
CDR3 protein: CSVGEDGYGYTF

D gene: NA
J gene: TRBJ2-4
V gene: TRBV6-2/TRBV6-3
clone size: NA
CDR3 DNA: TGTGCCAGACTGCGGTGGATAGCCAAAAACATTCAGTACTTC
CDR3 protein: CARLRWIAKNIQYF

D gene: NA
J gene: TRBJ2-4
V gene: TRBV29-1
clone size: NA
CDR3 DNA: TGCAGCGTTGAGGTCATTGACAGCTTGAAAAACATTCAGTACTTC
CDR3 protein: CSVEVIDSLKNIQYF